The source of this T cell receptor beta chain is a study of shared clonotypes between healthy human individuals. Study observations and caveats: Read depth was anticipated to influence clonotype sharing among donors. Estimated richness was generally greater in naive than memory subsets.

Profiled with immunoSEQ multiplex PCR; TCRdb holds only in-frame clones, not every one. The data hold around 750,000 clones, with less than 85% observed a single time. Points on this clone: Antigen unknown.

Sequencing was done on a sample of memory CD4+ T cells sorted from blood. Subset here: CD45RA-negative fraction. This TCR was recovered from a woman aged 25-40 years in good health.

The CDR3 reads CASSLTGGPLDTQYF. The CDR3 nucleotides read TGTGCCAGCAGCTTAACGGGAGGCCCCCTAGATACGCAGTATTTT. The rearrangement uses TRBV7-3 and TRBJ2-3; TRBD2 is a possible D gene (6 bases). The CDR3 has 15 residues. Germline CDR1 is SGHTA and CDR2 is FQGTGA. Trimming left V 0 bases short and J 5 bases short, with 12 bases between.